This entry concerns a single T cell receptor (beta chain). As processed by the authors: Reference gene primer amplification gave estimated nucleated cell counts. Only in-frame clones appear in the TCRdb table, and some are missing; sequencing was by immunoSEQ multiplex PCR. V and J calls plus clone size are reproduced from that table; the DNA served to infer D and trimming. The table lists about 80,000 clones, over 70% of them singletons. This sample is part of a study of blood T cell repertoires in COVID-19. Across the study: Samples of COVID-19 (acute and convalescent) were obtained from the United States, Italy and Spain. Sources were T cells, B-cell-depleted T cells, or PBMCs; the material itself was cDNA or gDNA.

V gave up 6 bases and J gave up 3 bases, with 10 bases separating them. This CDR3 comprises 13 residues. Germline values: CDR1 MNHEY, CDR2 SMNVEV (reference sequence). This TCR derives from a man aged 80 or over with acute or convalescent COVID-19. Sequences were obtained from peripheral blood. V and J are TRBV27 and TRBJ2-3; the D is unclear. CDR3 DNA: TGTGCCAGCAGAAGTATAGCTACAGATACGCAGTATTTT. Amino acid sequence: CASRSIATDTQYF.